Here is one T cell receptor (beta chain) with its context. This clone may be a read error of a much larger clone one base away. The sample carries other DNA sequences with the same CDR3. Individuals drawn from approximately 26 US areas were about 18 to 100 years old. Clinical history as reported by participants underpinned cohort assignment. Authors' methods: From reference gene primer amplification, estimates of nucleated cell counts were derived. TCRdb keeps only in-frame clones here, not all; method: immunoSEQ multiplex PCR. That table is the source of V, J and clone size, and D and trimming were worked out from the DNA. The sample has around 290,000 clones; 88% are singletons. The data were obtained in a study of blood T cell repertoires in COVID-19. Study information: Sources were T cells, B-cell-depleted T cells, or PBMCs; the material itself was cDNA or gDNA.

The CDR3 loop spans 12 amino acids. CDR1 and CDR2 (germline): MGHDK, SYGVNS. The chain employs TRBV25-1 and TRBJ1-2; D is possibly TRBD1 (5 bases). The clonotype comes from a woman aged 55-69 years in a cohort exposed to, infected with or recovered from COVID-19 (not recorded which). Material: PBMCs or T cells enriched from blood (not recorded which). CDR3 region: CASSEQAYGYTF. CDR3 DNA: TGTGCCAGTAGTGAACAGGCGTATGGCTACACCTTC.